The clone carrying this T cell receptor (beta chain) was counted a single time. One end of the junction does not line up with germline, which may come from a read error. Using RNA template, CDR3s of TCR alpha and beta were amplified with iRepertoire arm-PCR. TCRdb passed the multiplex PCR reads through MiXCR, listing each CDR3 protein once. The profile covers 300,000 to 400,000 distinct CDR3 sequences, with less than 50% appearing a single time and 9.5% to 15% taken by the ten largest. The source of the sample is a study of glioma-infiltrating T cells. CDR1 SGHVS and CDR2 FQNEAQ come from the germline V gene. The CDR3 spans 16 residues.

This chain joins TRBV7-8 and TRBJ1-4, with 9 positions matching TRBD1. The source material was glioma tissue, nonneoplastic brain tissue, or PBMCs (not recorded which). This TCR was sampled from a human donor with low-grade glioma or glioblastoma, undergoing nonglioma brain surgery, or in good health (not recorded which). Here the CDR3 DNA reads TGCGCCAGCAGCCGACAAAGGACAGGGGTGGATGAAAAACTGTTTTTT. Its protein is CASSRQRTGVDEKLFF.